The 14 T cell receptor beta chains below all came from one sample that was sequenced in a study of T cells in Graves' hyperthyroidism and ophthalmopathy. The source material, RNA transcripts, was used to amplify TCR beta CDR3 regions. HTBI primers drove first-round RT-PCR of the TCR CDR3. From the multiplex PCR reads, TCRdb called clonotypes with MiXCR, one entry per CDR3 protein. Of fewer than 850,000 distinct CDR3 sequences in the sample, approximately 15% are singletons; the top ten hold around 15%. Input material: blood. These receptors all stem from a man aged 50-60 years with Graves' hyperthyroidism.

A remark on this clonotype: This may stem from a read error, because a much larger clone lies one nucleotide away. V usage is TRBV27 and J usage is TRBJ2-3; D may be TRBD2 (6 bases). In germline, CDR1 is MNHEY, CDR2 SMNVEV (reference sequence). There are 16 residues in the CDR3. The DNA for the CDR3 is TGTGCCAACAGTACACTATTACGGAGGGGTGCAGATACGCAGTATTTT. This codes for CANSTLLRRGADTQYF.

This clonotype appeared a few times. This CDR3 is CAWSDPRIRKAEQYF. The CDR3 DNA is TGTGCCTGGAGTGACCCCCGGATTCGCAAGGCCGAGCAGTACTTC. The chain carries TRBV30 and TRBJ2-7; D ambiguous. Trimming removed 1 base at V and 6 bases at J, with 19 bases between. In germline, CDR1 is GTSNPN, CDR2 SVGIG (reference sequence). There are 15 residues in the CDR3.

This clonotype occurred many times. The chain has TRBV2 and TRBJ2-3; no firm D call. This CDR3 is 12 amino acids long. Trimming stripped 8 bases from V and 5 bases from J, with 11 bases between. CDR1 SNHLY and CDR2 FYNNEI come from the germline V gene. In DNA form, the CDR3 reads TGTGCCAGCTCTGACGAAGGAGATACGCAGTATTTT. Its protein is CASSDEGDTQYF.

There are a few counts of this clonotype. A much larger clone is a single base away; this may be a read error. The V call is TRBV18, the J call TRBJ1-2; 7 positions agree with TRBD1. The junction had 8 bases not matched to a gene; V was cut back by 5 bases and J by 2 bases. CDR1 and CDR2 (germline): KGHSH, LQKENI. There are 15 residues in the CDR3. CDR3 loop: CASSTPRQGNYGYTF. CDR3 nucleotides: TGTGCCAGCTCAACTCCGCGACAGGGAAACTATGGCTACACCTTC.

This clonotype has just a few counts. The J gene is TRBJ1-1, the V gene TRBV9; the D is unclear. V was trimmed by 0 bases and J by 0 bases, leaving 9 bases between them. CDR3 length: 15 amino acids. The germline CDR1 and CDR2 sequences are SGDLS and YYNGEE. The CDR3 spells CASSVEPQLNTEAFF. The CDR3 coding sequence is TGTGCCAGCAGCGTAGAACCTCAGTTGAACACTGAAGCTTTCTTT.

This clonotype has a count of ten or more. This chain uses TRBV27 with TRBJ1-5; D remains unclear. The CDR3 is 13 amino acids. Trimming removed 5 bases from V and 9 bases from J, with 14 bases in between. Germline V gives CDR1 MNHEY, CDR2 SMNVEV (reference sequence). This CDR3 is CASSNHEKLPQHF. The CDR3 DNA reads TGTGCCAGCAGTAACCACGAAAAGCTGCCCCAGCATTTT.

This clonotype was counted a few times. The chain employs TRBV20-1 and TRBJ1-5; D is possibly TRBD1 (5 bases). Trimming shortened V by 3 bases and J by 3 bases, and 15 bases separated the two germline ends. The CDR3 sequence is 15 residues long. Germline-derived CDR1 and CDR2 are DFQATT and SNEGSKA (reference sequence). CDR3 nucleotide sequence: TGCAGTGCTAGGTCGGGACGCAGAAACAATCAGCCCCAGCATTTT. Translation gives CSARSGRRNNQPQHF.

The chain recombines TRBV28 with TRBJ1-5; maybe TRBD1 (6 bases). Germline V CDR1 and CDR2: MDHEN, SYDVKM. V lost 5 bases, J lost 6 bases, and 17 bases lay in between. CDR3 size: 15 residues. CDR3 sequence (DNA): TGTGCCAGCAGTCGACAGGTCTATTCGGGTCAGCCCCAGCATTTT. It translates to CASSRQVYSGQPQHF.

The chain is built from TRBV7-6 and TRBJ2-1; 9 bases map to TRBD2. The CDR3 covers 15 residues. Germline values: CDR1 SGHVS, CDR2 FNYEAQ. Germline trimming cut 6 bases from V and 6 bases from J; bases unmatched to any gene: 9. The CDR3 sequence is CASRPLSGRSNEQFF. The CDR3 nucleotides read TGTGCCAGCAGACCACTTAGCGGGAGAAGCAATGAGCAGTTCTTC.

This chain connects TRBV6-4 to TRBJ2-2; D is unresolved. The germline V gene has CDR1 MRHNA and CDR2 SNTAGT. This CDR3 is 14 amino acids long. V lost 6 bases, J lost 1 base, and 9 bases lay in between. In DNA form, the CDR3 reads TGTGCCAGCAGCCCGTACGGGAACACCGGGGAGCTGTTTTTT. Encoded protein: CASSPYGNTGELFF.

This clonotype was seen more than once but under ten times. Germline and junction disagree at one end, which may indicate a read error. The rearrangement links TRBV10-1 to TRBJ2-7, with 9 nucleotides matching TRBD2. CDR1 WNHNN and CDR2 SYGVQD come from the germline V gene (reference sequence). The CDR3 totals 18 residues. CDR3 in amino acids: CASSESVVSGGRAYEQYF. CDR3 bases: TGCGCCAGCAGTGAGTCCGTGGTATCGGGCGGGAGGGCCTATGAGCAGTACTTC.

The rearrangement links TRBV16 to TRBJ1-1, with D uncertain. The CDR3 extends over 13 amino acids. Trimming left V 6 bases short and J 6 bases short, with 14 bases between. CDR1 KGHSY and CDR2 FQNENV come from the germline V gene. The DNA of the CDR3 is TGTGCCAGCAGTATAGAACTTACGTCTGAAGCTTTCTTT. Translating gives CASSIELTSEAFF.

For the CDR3, the DNA is TGTGCCAGCAGCGAGGGCTCCAGAGCGCAGTATTTT. It is translated as CASSEGSRAQYF. The chain employs TRBV9 and TRBJ2-3; D is ambiguous. Germline CDR1 and CDR2: SGDLS and YYNGEE. V was shortened by 3 bases and J by 10 bases, with 12 bases between the two germline ends. The CDR3 is made up of 12 amino acids.

This chain links TRBV7-2 with TRBJ2-1; D uncertain. Deletions cut 2 bases from V and 5 bases from J, with 7 bases between. CDR3 length: 13 residues. Germline CDR1 is SGHTA and CDR2 is FQGNSA. CDR3 nucleotide sequence: TGTGCCAGCAGCTTAAACTTTGACAATGAGCAGTTCTTC. Translation: CASSLNFDNEQFF.